These 12 T cell receptor beta chains share one sample of origin, sequenced in a study of CD8 T cells in ankylosing spondylitis. In TCRdb, the 5' RACE reads were re-called with MiXCR into one record per CDR3 protein. In the table there are about 350,000 distinct CDR3 sequences, roughly 20% of which are singletons. The specimen sequenced was blood, either unsorted or a sorted T cell fraction (not recorded which). These receptors all come from a male donor with ankylosing spondylitis or in good health (not recorded which).

This rearrangement joins TRBV2 to TRBJ1-1, with TRBD1 identical over 7 bases. CDR3 size: 15 residues. V gave up 6 bases and J gave up 8 bases; unmatched junction bases: 15. The germline gives CDR1 SNHLY, CDR2 FYNNEI. The CDR3 DNA reads TGTGCCAGCAGCGAGAGGGGAGTAGGGGGCGCAGAAGCTTTCTTT. This gives the protein CASSERGVGGAEAFF.

This clonotype was seen more than once but under ten times. The chain employs TRBV15 and TRBJ2-5, with D perhaps matching TRBD1 or TRBD2 (5 bases each). The CDR3 totals 15 residues. The ends were cut back, 3 bases at V and 5 bases at J, with 16 bases in the middle. CDR1 is LNHNV and CDR2 is YYDKDF in the germline V gene (reference sequence). The CDR3 DNA is TGTGCCACCAGCAGGGACCGTCTAGCAGGGGAGACCCAGTACTTC. Protein: CATSRDRLAGETQYF.

Only a few counts were recorded for this clonotype. The chain uses TRBV12-3 or TRBV12-4 and TRBJ2-3; TRBD2 matches at 11 bases. The CDR3 is 16 amino acids. The V gene end was trimmed by 6 bases and the J gene end by 2 bases; junction bases not matched to a gene: 7. The CDR3, as DNA: TGTGCCAGCAGCCCACTAGCGGGGGACCCCACAGATACGCAGTATTTT. Protein sequence: CASSPLAGDPTDTQYF.

This clonotype turned up a few times. The gene calls are TRBV27 and TRBJ2-2; the D gene could be TRBD1 or TRBD2 (6 bases each). V dropped 7 bases and J dropped 4 bases, with 10 bases sitting between them. CDR1 is MNHEY and CDR2 is SMNVEV in the germline V gene (reference sequence). The CDR3 totals 13 residues. The CDR3 DNA is TGTGCCAGCATGGGGGGCGGCACCGGGGAGCTGTTTTTT. Amino acid sequence: CASMGGGTGELFF.

This clonotype occurred many times. The chain joins TRBV27 to TRBJ2-3, with D hard to call. Per germline, CDR1 MNHEY and CDR2 SMNVEV (reference sequence). The CDR3 spans 13 residues. The germline V and J ends were trimmed by 5 bases and 2 bases, with 8 bases remaining between them. The CDR3 DNA is TGTGCCAGCAGTGTCACATTCACAGATACGCAGTATTTT. Translated: CASSVTFTDTQYF.

A word on this clonotype: A junction end diverges from the germline sequence, so it may reflect a read error. This chain connects TRBV2 to TRBJ2-1, with 7 bases aligning to TRBD1. This CDR3 has 14 residues. In germline, CDR1 is SNHLY, CDR2 FYNNEI. The CDR3 sequence: CASRDREMLNEQFF. CDR3 sequence (DNA): TGTGCCAGCAGAGACAGGGAGATGTTGAATGAGCAGTTCTTT. The whole variable domain, remainder taken from reference TRBV2 and TRBJ2-1, is EPEVTQTPSHQVTQMGQEVILRCVPISNHLYFYWYRQILGQKVEFLVSFYNNEISEKSEIFDDQFSVERPDGSNFTLKIRSTKLEDSAMYFCASRDREMLNEQFFGPGTRLTVL.

This clonotype was seen many times. The chain combines TRBV12-3 or TRBV12-4 with TRBJ1-5; TRBD1 matches 10 bases. CDR3 size: 15 residues. Trimming removed 1 base from V and 4 bases from J; junction bases left unmatched: 1. Here the CDR3 DNA reads TGTGCCAGCAGTTTAGGGGACAGGGGAAATCAGCCCCAGCATTTT. As protein: CASSLGDRGNQPQHF.

This clonotype has only a few counts. V is TRBV20-1 and J is TRBJ2-1, with TRBD1 identical over 9 bases. V lost 3 bases and J lost 4; bases outside the gene matches: 7. Per germline, CDR1 DFQATT and CDR2 SNEGSKA (reference sequence). CDR3 length: 15 residues. CDR3 in DNA: TGCAGTGCTAGGGAAGGGACAGGGACATACAATGAGCAGTTCTTC. This gives the protein CSAREGTGTYNEQFF.

This clonotype was recorded a few times. The chain is built from TRBV28 and TRBJ2-7; TRBD1 aligns across 10 bases. This CDR3 spans 16 amino acids. Losses at the gene ends were 4 bases for V and 6 bases for J; bases not matched to a gene: 12. The V gene's germline CDR1 is MDHEN and CDR2 SYDVKM. The DNA for the CDR3 is TGTGCCAGCAGTTCTATTTCAGGGACAGGGGCTGGCGAGCAGTACTTC. This codes for CASSSISGTGAGEQYF.

This clonotype turned up a few times. The chain recombines TRBV11-2 with TRBJ2-3; 7 nucleotides line up with TRBD1. V lost 1 base to trimming and J lost 6 bases; unmatched junction nucleotides: 7. The CDR3 covers 15 residues. Germline-derived CDR1 and CDR2 are SGHAT and FQNNGV. Here the CDR3 DNA reads TGTGCCAGCAGCTTAGGGGACAGAAATAGGGATACGCAGTATTTT. Translated, it gives CASSLGDRNRDTQYF. The full variable domain, in which reference TRBV11-2 and TRBJ2-3 provide the parts outside the CDR3, is EAGVAQSPRYKIIEKRQSVAFWCNPISGHATLYWYQQILGQGPKLLIQFQNNGVVDDSQLPKDRFSAERLKGVDSTLKIQPAKLEDSAVYLCASSLGDRNRDTQYFGPGTRLTVL.

The chain carries TRBV15 and TRBJ2-3, with D possibly matching TRBD1 (6 bases). Per the germline V gene, CDR1 is LNHNV and CDR2 is YYDKDF (reference sequence). The ends were cut back, 4 bases at V and 2 bases at J, with 22 bases in the middle. The CDR3 sequence is 18 residues long. The DNA of the CDR3 is TGTGCCACCAGCACCTACCTGGTGGCGGCAGGGGACACAGATACGCAGTATTTT. It translates to CATSTYLVAAGDTDTQYF.

This clonotype has just a few counts. This rearrangement joins TRBV12-3 or TRBV12-4 to TRBJ2-7; D perhaps matches TRBD1 (6 bases). The CDR3 sequence is 12 residues long. Trimming took off 6 bases at V and 4 bases at J, with 10 bases between the two ends. The CDR3 sequence is CASSRDTYEQYF. CDR3 in DNA: TGTGCCAGCAGCAGGGACACATACGAGCAGTACTTC.